This T cell receptor beta chain emerged from a study of blood T cells in healthy people across ages. The donors, aged roughly 6 to 90, were healthy Caucasians from Russia. Ten milliliters was the volume of peripheral blood drawn from each donor. The CDR3 consists of 15 residues. Per germline, CDR1 MNHEY and CDR2 SVGAGI. Using a J-beta primer mix together with a sample-barcoded 5' primer, a second PCR was run for about 7 to 12 cycles. TCRdb itself ran the 5' RACE reads through MiXCR, one entry per CDR3 protein. Altogether about 1.4 million distinct CDR3 sequences are present, approximately 63% being singletons, with the ten largest covering 6.5% to 8%.

The sequencing sample was made of blood. The TCR comes from a man between 18 and 29 years old in good health. The rearrangement links TRBV6-5 to TRBJ2-5, with D possibly being TRBD1 or TRBD2 (5 bases each). Judging by the DNA end, TRBJ2-7 fits better; the J call may be wrong. The CDR3 bases are TGTGCCAGCAGTTACTCGGGACGTCTTACCTACGAGCAGTACTTC. This gives the protein CASSYSGRLTYEQYF.